The rows below give T cell receptor beta chains drawn from one sample of a study of OX40 agonist ivuxolimab in advanced cancers. Method: immunoSEQ multiplex PCR; TCRdb's copy keeps in-frame clones and lacks some. The table lists 50,000 to 75,000 clones, roughly 89% of them singletons. Sequences were derived from CD4+ or CD8+ T cells sorted from blood, sampled in a trial of the OX40 agonist ivuxolimab. The receptor set was obtained from an adult with an advanced solid tumor such as melanoma, head and neck, liver or kidney cancer. The CDR3 runs from the conserved cysteine through the conserved F or W. A D gene is named only where the DNA matches it firmly. Only part of the rows carry a size: once, few, many, or a class if the clone is expanded.

CDR3aa,CDR3nt,abundance,v_gene,j_gene,d_gene
CATAPGGTIYGYTF,TGTGCCACCGCCCCGGGGGGAACAATCTATGGCTACACCTTC,NA,TRBV10-3,TRBJ1-2,NA
CATSRSWGASDTQYF,TGTGCCACCAGCAGAAGTTGGGGGGCTTCAGATACGCAGTATTTT,NA,TRBV15,TRBJ2-3,NA
CASSYRDYRDTQYF,TGTGCCAGCAGTTATCGGGACTACCGAGATACGCAGTATTTT,NA,TRBV6-5,TRBJ2-3,TRBD2
CAWRGGASAEQFF,TGTGCCTGGAGGGGGGGCGCTTCGGCTGAGCAGTTCTTC,NA,TRBV30,TRBJ2-1,NA
CASRGLREDNEQYF,TGTGCCAGCAGGGGTCTGAGGGAGGACAACGAGCAGTACTTC,NA,TRBV6-4,TRBJ2-7,NA
CASSARTSGGGNEQFF,TGCGCCAGCAGCGCCCGGACTAGCGGGGGAGGCAATGAGCAGTTCTTC,NA,TRBV5-1,TRBJ2-1,TRBD2
CASSIGDTNTDTQYF,TGTGCCAGTAGTATAGGGGACACGAACACAGATACGCAGTATTTT,NA,TRBV19,TRBJ2-3,NA
CASSPSRQEQYF,TGTGCCAGCTCACCGAGTCGGCAAGAGCAGTACTTC,NA,TRBV18,TRBJ2-7,NA
CASSLGLAGVNEQFF,TGCGCCAGCAGCCTGGGACTAGCGGGAGTCAATGAGCAGTTCTTC,NA,TRBV5-1,TRBJ2-1,TRBD2
CAWSVIGGTGELFF,TGTGCCTGGAGTGTGATAGGAGGTACCGGGGAGCTGTTTTTT,NA,TRBV30,TRBJ2-2,NA
CSVEGDSGYQSTDTQYF,TGCAGCGTTGAGGGTGATAGCGGGTACCAAAGCACAGATACGCAGTATTTT,NA,TRBV29-1,TRBJ2-3,TRBD2
CATSREVDRGREQYF,TGTGCCACCAGCAGAGAAGTGGACAGAGGTCGTGAGCAGTACTTC,NA,TRBV15,TRBJ2-7,NA
CASSRGRSYEQYF,TGTGCCAGTTCTAGGGGCAGATCCTACGAGCAGTACTTC,NA,TRBV5-5,TRBJ2-7,NA
CASTGLVGVTQYF,TGCGCCAGCACGGGACTAGTTGGGGTTACGCAGTATTTT,NA,TRBV10-1,TRBJ2-3,TRBD2
CASSVPSDHSNQPQHF,TGTGCCAGCAGCGTACCATCGGACCATAGCAATCAGCCCCAGCATTTT,once,TRBV5-6,TRBJ1-5,NA
CASSLSYTGELFF,TGTGCCAGCAGTTTATCATACACCGGGGAGCTGTTTTTT,NA,TRBV27,TRBJ2-2,NA
CASSLGSSGQETQYF,TGCGCCAGCAGCTTGGGATCTAGCGGCCAAGAGACCCAGTACTTC,NA,TRBV5-1,TRBJ2-5,TRBD2
CASSPNRGGWTEAFF,TGTGCCAGCAGCCCAAACAGGGGTGGTTGGACTGAAGCTTTCTTT,NA,TRBV9,TRBJ1-1,TRBD1
CAWDGAGGGSDTQYF,TGTGCCTGGGACGGAGCGGGAGGAGGGTCAGATACGCAGTATTTT,few,TRBV30,TRBJ2-3,TRBD2
CASSAGLAGSVDTQYF,TGCGCCAGCAGCGCGGGACTAGCGGGATCGGTGGATACGCAGTATTTT,NA,TRBV5-1,TRBJ2-3,TRBD2
CAISGSGSRYEQFF,TGTGCCATCAGTGGGTCGGGATCGCGCTATGAGCAGTTCTTC,NA,TRBV10-3,TRBJ2-1,NA
CASGLVLAGETQYF,TGTGCTAGTGGTTTGGTATTGGCTGGCGAGACCCAGTACTTC,NA,TRBV12-5,TRBJ2-5,NA
CASSGRGDTQYF,TGTGCCAGTAGCGGGCGTGGAGATACGCAGTATTTT,once,TRBV19,TRBJ2-3,NA
CASSATGTSGYNEQFF,TGTGCCAGCAGCGCCACCGGGACTAGCGGGTACAATGAGCAGTTCTTC,NA,TRBV9,TRBJ2-1,TRBD2
CASSLGEGRSSYEQYF,TGTGCCAGCAGCTTAGGGGAGGGGAGGAGCTCCTACGAGCAGTACTTC,NA,TRBV11-3,TRBJ2-7,TRBD2
CASSLHPGAQETQYF,TGTGCCAGCTCACTCCACCCGGGAGCCCAAGAGACCCAGTACTTC,few,TRBV18,TRBJ2-5,NA
CATSWGLAGGDTQYF,TGTGCCACCAGCTGGGGACTAGCGGGAGGAGATACGCAGTATTTT,NA,TRBV15,TRBJ2-3,TRBD2
CASSLATGTEAFF,TGTGCCAGCAGCTTAGCCACCGGGACAGAAGCTTTCTTT,NA,TRBV7-8,TRBJ1-1,NA
CASSVGTSGAVSTDTQYF,TGTGCCAGCAGTGTTGGGACTAGCGGGGCTGTTAGCACAGATACGCAGTATTTT,NA,TRBV6-1,TRBJ2-3,TRBD2
CASSLDAGRVQETQYF,TGCGCCAGCAGCTTGGATGCCGGGAGGGTCCAAGAGACCCAGTACTTC,NA,TRBV5-1,TRBJ2-5,TRBD2
CSVENRDRGNYGYTF,TGCAGCGTTGAAAACCGGGACAGGGGTAACTATGGCTACACCTTC,NA,TRBV29-1,TRBJ1-2,TRBD1
CASTSGGSNEKLFF,TGTGCCAGCACCTCGGGGGGGTCAAATGAAAAACTGTTTTTT,NA,TRBV28,TRBJ1-4,NA
CATSRGISGSTYDTQYF,TGTGCCACCAGCAGAGGAATTAGCGGGAGTACGTACGATACGCAGTATTTT,NA,TRBV15,TRBJ2-3,TRBD2
CASSLTAEDYNEQFF,TGTGCCAGCAGCTTAACAGCGGAAGATTACAATGAGCAGTTCTTC,NA,TRBV7-3,TRBJ2-1,NA
CSGGTFYEQYF,TGCAGCGGGGGGACCTTCTACGAGCAGTACTTC,NA,TRBV29-1,TRBJ2-7,NA
CASSQGTTSGSTGELFF,TGCGCCAGCAGCCAAGGCACCACTAGCGGGAGCACCGGGGAGCTGTTTTTT,NA,TRBV4-1,TRBJ2-2,TRBD2
CASSQGLVLNNSPLHF,TGCGCCAGCAGCCAGGGTCTGGTATTAAATAATTCACCCCTCCACTTT,NA,TRBV4-1,TRBJ1-6,NA
CASSLAGLGAGANVLTF,TGTGCCAGCAGCTTAGCAGGTTTGGGGGCTGGGGCCAACGTCCTGACTTTC,NA,TRBV7-8,TRBJ2-6,NA
CASSLSGVGGQPQHF,TGTGCCAGCAGCTTGTCAGGAGTAGGGGGTCAGCCCCAGCATTTT,NA,TRBV5-8,TRBJ1-5,NA
CASSLTGAYSYEQYF,TGTGCCAGCAGCCTCACCGGGGCCTACTCCTACGAGCAGTACTTC,NA,TRBV7-9,TRBJ2-7,NA
CASRAVLNTEAFF,TGCGCCAGCAGGGCCGTGTTGAACACTGAAGCTTTCTTT,NA,TRBV5-1,TRBJ1-1,NA
CASSSDRAGAFF,TGTGCCAGCAGCTCGGACCGGGCCGGAGCTTTCTTT,NA,TRBV11-1,TRBJ1-1,NA
CASSLARFSLNEQFF,TGCGCCAGCAGCTTGGCCAGGTTTAGCCTCAATGAGCAGTTCTTC,NA,TRBV5-1,TRBJ2-1,NA
CASSLSGELGEQYF,TGTGCCAGCAGCTTATCGGGGGAGCTTGGGGAGCAGTACTTC,NA,TRBV7-3,TRBJ2-7,NA
CASSAGPYGYTF,TGTGCCAGCAGCGCAGGCCCCTATGGCTACACCTTC,NA,TRBV5-4,TRBJ1-2,NA
CASSESGSGDTQYF,TGTGCCAGCAGTGAAAGCGGGAGCGGGGATACGCAGTATTTT,NA,TRBV2,TRBJ2-3,TRBD2
CASSNHRARNTEAFF,TGTGCCAGTAGTAATCACAGGGCCCGAAACACTGAAGCTTTCTTT,NA,TRBV19,TRBJ1-1,NA
CASSYSRQREEKLFF,TGTGCCAGCAGTTACTCGAGGCAAAGGGAGGAAAAACTGTTTTTT,NA,TRBV6-5,TRBJ1-4,NA
CSGTRETQYF,TGCAGTGGGACTCGGGAGACCCAGTACTTC,NA,TRBV20-1,TRBJ2-5,NA
CASSWGQGWRYTF,TGTGCCAGCAGCTGGGGACAGGGATGGCGCTACACCTTC,NA,TRBV7-9,TRBJ1-2,TRBD1
CASSRPGGSGAEQFF,TGTGCCAGCAGCCGCCCGGGAGGCTCAGGGGCTGAGCAGTTCTTC,few,TRBV7-2,TRBJ2-1,NA
CATGDSPNTGELFF,TGTGCCACCGGGGACAGCCCGAACACCGGGGAGCTGTTTTTT,once,TRBV15,TRBJ2-2,TRBD1
CASIGGVSNQPQHF,TGTGCCAGCATCGGGGGGGTTAGCAATCAGCCCCAGCATTTT,NA,TRBV21-1,TRBJ1-5,NA
CATSRDGGLAGNEQFF,TGTGCCACCAGCAGAGATGGGGGACTAGCAGGCAATGAGCAGTTCTTC,NA,TRBV15,TRBJ2-1,TRBD2
CASRPPDRGRGEQYF,TGTGCCAGCAGACCACCCGACAGGGGGCGGGGGGAGCAGTACTTC,NA,TRBV6-1,TRBJ2-7,TRBD1
CAWTQGGTEAFF,TGTGCCTGGACCCAGGGCGGCACTGAAGCTTTCTTT,NA,TRBV30,TRBJ1-1,NA
CASSLTGVYEQYF,TGTGCCAGCAGCTTGACGGGAGTCTACGAGCAGTACTTC,NA,TRBV13,TRBJ2-7,NA
CASRPGTSTNEQFF,TGCGCCAGCAGGCCCGGGACTAGTACGAATGAGCAGTTCTTC,NA,TRBV5-1,TRBJ2-1,TRBD2
CASGVDRDQPQHF,TGTGCTAGTGGTGTTGACAGGGATCAGCCCCAGCATTTT,once,TRBV12-5,TRBJ1-5,TRBD1
CSVSTSTGSSYNEQFF,TGCAGCGTTAGTACCTCGACAGGGAGCTCCTACAATGAGCAGTTCTTC,once,TRBV29-1,TRBJ2-1,TRBD1